These 3 T cell receptor beta chains originate from one sample sequenced in a study of blood T cell repertoires in COVID-19. The data were produced by immunoSEQ multiplex PCR, yet TCRdb's version contains in-frame clones alone and is incomplete. The table shows hundreds of thousands of clones, with approximately 80% occurring only once. The sequenced sample consisted of peripheral blood. The receptors derive from a woman older than 75 with active or convalescent COVID-19.

The table lists this clone with a count of one. This chain connects TRBV2 to TRBJ2-5; no reliable D call. CDR3 length equals 14 residues. Between the trimmed V and J ends, which lost 7 bases and 2 bases, there was a span of 14 bases. Germline values: CDR1 SNHLY, CDR2 FYNNEI. The CDR3 nucleotides are TGTGCCAGCACCCAAAGGAGTACTCAAGAGACCCAGTACTTC. Encoded protein: CASTQRSTQETQYF.

J is TRBJ2-1 and V is TRBV15, with 7 bases fitting TRBD1. The CDR3 is 16 residues long. Unmatched junction bases numbered 4, after V lost 1 base and J lost 1 base. Germline-derived CDR1 and CDR2 are LNHNV and YYDKDF (reference sequence). DNA of the CDR3: TGTGCCACCAGCAGAGTACCAGGGGGATCCTACAATGAGCAGTTCTTC. Translating it yields CATSRVPGGSYNEQFF. Full variable domain (outside the CDR3, taken from reference TRBV15 and TRBJ2-1): DAMVIQNPRYQVTQFGKPVTLSCSQTLNHNVMYWYQQKSSQAPKLLFHYYDKDFNNEADTPDNFQSRRPNTSFCFLDIRSPGLGDTAMYLCATSRVPGGSYNEQFFGPGTRLTVL.

The gene calls are TRBV19 and TRBJ1-4; D ambiguous. The germline V and J ends were trimmed by 3 bases and 8 bases, with 22 bases remaining between them. Germline V gene data show CDR1 as LNHDA and CDR2 as SQIVND (reference sequence). The CDR3 totals 17 residues. CDR3 sequence (DNA): TGTGCCAGTAGTATGGTCCGCGGCACCCCCGTAGAGGAAAAACTGTTTTTT. Its translation is CASSMVRGTPVEEKLFF.